The rows below give T cell receptor beta chains drawn from one sample of a study of T cells in narcolepsy. Libraries were prepared by immunoSEQ multiplex PCR; TCRdb keeps only in-frame clonotypes and omits some of them. The sample comprises 30,000 to 35,000 clones, around 83% of which are singletons, and just under 2.5% rests with the top ten. Source material: CD45RA- memory CD4+ T cells from PBMCs. Receptor source: a human donor with narcolepsy. Both conserved end residues are part of each CDR3. Each record gives: J gene, clone size, D gene, V gene, CDR3 protein, CDR3 DNA. The D gene is left open where the match is weak. Size is omitted from some rows. Given values are once, few, many or a class for expanded clones.

J: TRBJ2-1; size: .; D: TRBD2; V: TRBV5-6; CDR3: CASSPLAGGPYEQFF; DNA: TGTGCCAGCAGCCCACTAGCGGGAGGGCCATATGAGCAGTTCTTC
J: TRBJ1-2; size: .; D: .; V: TRBV20-1; CDR3: CSVIANYGYTF; DNA: TGCAGTGTGATAGCTAACTATGGCTACACCTTC
J: TRBJ2-3; size: .; D: .; V: TRBV7-8; CDR3: CASSLTGSTHPDTQYF; DNA: TGTGCCAGCAGCTTAACGGGTTCTACTCACCCAGATACGCAGTATTTT
J: TRBJ1-2; size: once; D: .; V: TRBV6-5; CDR3: CASSESRDGYTF; DNA: TGTGCCAGCAGTGAGAGCCGGGATGGCTACACCTTC
J: TRBJ2-7; size: .; D: TRBD1; V: TRBV30; CDR3: CAWSVRTGVAHEQYF; DNA: TGTGCCTGGAGTGTCAGGACAGGGGTAGCCCACGAGCAGTACTTC
J: TRBJ1-1; size: .; D: .; V: TRBV7-2; CDR3: CASSLERPNTEAFF; DNA: TGTGCCAGCAGCTTGGAAAGACCTAACACTGAAGCTTTCTTT
J: TRBJ2-1; size: .; D: .; V: TRBV5-8; CDR3: CASSWGRSDEQFF; DNA: TGTGCCAGCAGCTGGGGAAGGTCGGATGAGCAGTTCTTC
J: TRBJ2-7; size: .; D: TRBD2; V: TRBV5-6; CDR3: CASSLARRGAGEQYF; DNA: TGTGCCAGCAGCTTGGCACGGCGGGGGGCAGGCGAGCAGTACTTC
J: TRBJ1-1; size: once; D: .; V: TRBV5-1; CDR3: CASSSGDGLNTEAFF; DNA: TGCGCCAGCAGCTCGGGGGACGGCTTGAACACTGAAGCTTTCTTT
J: TRBJ2-3; size: .; D: .; V: TRBV6-5; CDR3: CASSYSTDIGTDTQYF; DNA: TGTGCCAGCAGTTACTCGACTGACATAGGCACAGATACGCAGTATTTT
J: TRBJ1-2; size: .; D: .; V: TRBV6-1; CDR3: CASIPGASDYGYTF; DNA: TGTGCCAGCATACCGGGGGCGTCAGACTATGGCTACACCTTC
J: TRBJ2-7; size: .; D: TRBD1; V: TRBV28; CDR3: CASSGGQYIREQYF; DNA: TGTGCCAGCAGTGGGGGACAGTATATTCGCGAGCAGTACTTC
J: TRBJ2-3; size: few; D: .; V: TRBV2; CDR3: CASSRSVDTQYF; DNA: TGTGCCAGCAGCCGATCTGTGGATACGCAGTATTTT
J: TRBJ2-2; size: .; D: .; V: TRBV25-1; CDR3: CASSGMGHTGELFF; DNA: TGTGCCAGCAGTGGGATGGGTCACACCGGGGAGCTGTTTTTT
J: TRBJ2-7; size: .; D: TRBD2; V: TRBV6-1; CDR3: CASLAGGRHEQYF; DNA: TGTGCCAGCCTAGCGGGGGGTAGGCACGAGCAGTACTTC
J: TRBJ1-4; size: .; D: .; V: TRBV7-8; CDR3: CASGRGSLNEKLFF; DNA: TGTGCCAGCGGACGAGGTAGCTTAAATGAAAAACTGTTTTTT
J: TRBJ1-3; size: few; D: .; V: TRBV19; CDR3: CASSSPGRDSGNTIYF; DNA: TGTGCCAGTAGTTCCCCAGGGAGAGACTCTGGAAACACCATATATTTT
J: TRBJ1-5; size: .; D: .; V: TRBV19; CDR3: CASSIGQTFNQPQHF; DNA: TGTGCCAGTAGTATCGGACAGACCTTCAATCAGCCCCAGCATTTT